Shown below are 18 T cell receptor beta chains from a single sample sequenced in a study of T cell responses to AZD1222 COVID-19 vaccine. The assay was immunoSEQ multiplex PCR, and TCRdb's table has in-frame clones only and misses some. Of around 100,000 clones in the sample, 91% were seen once. The specimen was peripheral blood, collected on day 0 of AZD1222 vaccination. The source is an adult in good health.

This clone was observed a single time. This rearrangement joins TRBV28 to TRBJ1-1; the match to TRBD1 covers 7 bases. From germline, CDR1 is MDHEN and CDR2 SYDVKM. CDR3 size: 14 residues. J gave up 7 bases and V 4 bases, and 9 bases lay outside the gene matches. CDR3 loop: CASSSSQGPYEAFF. The CDR3, as DNA: TGTGCCAGCAGTTCCTCACAGGGGCCCTATGAAGCTTTCTTT. The variable domain in full, completed from reference TRBV28 and TRBJ1-1, reads DVKVTQSSRYLVKRTGEKVFLECVQDMDHENMFWYRQDPGLGLRLIYFSYDVKMKEKGDIPEGYSVSREKKERFSLILESASTNQTSMYLCASSSSQGPYEAFFGQGTRLTVV.

V usage is TRBV19 and J usage is TRBJ1-1, with 10 bases aligning to TRBD1. Germline assignment: CDR1 LNHDA and CDR2 SQIVND (reference sequence). Trimming cost V 6 bases and J 4 bases; bases outside gene matches: 8. This CDR3 has 15 residues. CDR3 loop: CASRGDRGRVTEAFF. In DNA form, the CDR3 reads TGTGCCAGTAGGGGGGACAGGGGACGGGTCACTGAAGCTTTCTTT.

This rearrangement joins TRBV27 to TRBJ2-1; TRBD1 aligns across 8 bases. Germline lookup yields CDR1 MNHEY and CDR2 SMNVEV (reference sequence). This CDR3 contains 16 residues. Trimming removed 5 bases from V and 1 base from J; junction bases left unmatched: 7. CDR3 in DNA: TGTGCCAGCAGTCTAGGGACAGGCGCTTCCTACAATGAGCAGTTCTTC. Protein product: CASSLGTGASYNEQFF.

The chain couples TRBV6-1 to TRBJ1-4, with D unclear. In germline, CDR1 is MNHNS, CDR2 SASEGT. CDR3 length: 14 residues. V was trimmed by 3 bases and J by 8 bases, leaving 13 bases between them. CDR3 DNA: TGTGCCAGCAGTGACAGTGGGGAATTCGAAAAACTGTTTTTT. It yields the protein CASSDSGEFEKLFF.

V usage is TRBV27 and J usage is TRBJ2-2; D not certain. CDR3 length: 13 residues. Germline values: CDR1 MNHEY, CDR2 SMNVEV (reference sequence). V was pared by 3 bases and J by 6 bases, with 8 bases between. CDR3: CASSLPQSGELFF. CDR3 bases: TGTGCCAGCAGTTTGCCCCAGTCCGGGGAGCTGTTTTTT.

V and J are TRBV14 and TRBJ2-7; perhaps TRBD1 as D (5 bases). Germline CDR1 reads SGHDN; CDR2 reads FVKESK. This CDR3 region has 14 residues. Trimming stripped 4 bases from V and 0 bases from J, with 10 bases between. CDR3 nucleotides: TGTGCCAGCAGCCCCCAGGGTATCTCCTACGAGCAGTACTTC. Protein product: CASSPQGISYEQYF.

The chain employs TRBV19 and TRBJ2-2, with a weak D call TRBD2 (7 bases). This CDR3 is built from 13 residues. V was trimmed by 5 bases and J by 8 bases, leaving 12 bases between them. Germline V gene sequence: CDR1 LNHDA, CDR2 SQIVND (reference sequence). This chain's CDR3 is CASSRGAPGELFF. CDR3 bases: TGTGCCAGTAGTCGGGGGGCGCCTGGGGAGCTGTTTTTT.

This chain connects TRBV4-3 to TRBJ2-7; tentative D call: TRBD2 (6 bases). The germline CDR1 and CDR2 sequences are LGHNA and YSLEER. With 4 bases removed from V and 3 bases from J, the gap between germline ends came to 10 bases. This CDR3 is built from 13 residues. CDR3 sequence: CASSLREGYEQYF. DNA for the CDR3: TGCGCCAGCAGCCTGCGGGAAGGCTACGAGCAGTACTTC.

This clone has just one count. V usage is TRBV28 and J usage is TRBJ2-3, with D possibly being TRBD1 (5 bases). Trimming shortened V by 6 bases and J by 0 bases, and 13 bases separated the two germline ends. The CDR3 contains 15 residues. Germline values: CDR1 MDHEN, CDR2 SYDVKM. This CDR3 reads CASSSFRVSTDTQYF. For the CDR3, the DNA is TGTGCCAGCAGCTCGTTCAGGGTGAGCACAGATACGCAGTATTTT.

The chain links TRBV29-1 to TRBJ1-2, with TRBD1 matching 7 bases. After removal of 4 bases from V and 4 bases from J, the junction contained 3 bases not matched to a gene. Per the germline V gene, CDR1 is SQVTM and CDR2 is ANQGSEA. The CDR3 has 12 residues. CDR3 nucleotide sequence: TGCAGCGTTGTGGAGGGGGCCTATGGCTACACCTTC. It translates to CSVVEGAYGYTF.

This sequence joins TRBV27 and TRBJ2-1, with TRBD2 identical over 13 bases. From germline, CDR1 is MNHEY and CDR2 SMNVEV (reference sequence). The CDR3 loop spans 15 amino acids. Germline trimming cut 5 bases from V and 10 bases from J; bases unmatched to any gene: 8. CDR3 in DNA: TGTGCCAGCAGTCCCGGACTAGCGGGAGTAGAGGAGCAGTTCTTC. This translates into CASSPGLAGVEEQFF.

The J gene is TRBJ2-7, the V gene TRBV5-1; no clear D gene. CDR3 size: 14 residues. The germline V and J ends were trimmed by 3 bases and 7 bases, with 17 bases remaining between them. The germline gives CDR1 SGHRS, CDR2 YFSETQ. CDR3 coding DNA: TGCGCCAGCAGCTCCCCGGGCCCCTTCAGGGAGCAGTACTTC. It yields the protein CASSSPGPFREQYF.

The rearrangement joins TRBV11-3 to TRBJ2-1; D ambiguous. Deletions cut 4 bases from V and 6 bases from J, with 13 bases between. The germline CDR1 and CDR2 sequences are SGHNT and YENEEA. The CDR3 loop spans 14 amino acids. The CDR3 loop is CASSSTSTVNEQFF. The CDR3 coding sequence is TGTGCCAGCAGCTCCACAAGTACGGTCAATGAGCAGTTCTTC.

The chain links TRBV7-9 to TRBJ1-5; D call uncertain. The V gene's germline CDR1 is SEHNR and CDR2 FQNEAQ (reference sequence). The CDR3 sequence is 14 residues long. V was trimmed by 4 bases and J by 1 base, leaving 8 bases between them. The chain's CDR3 is CASSSSDSNQPQHF. CDR3 sequence (DNA): TGTGCCAGCAGCTCCTCGGACAGCAATCAGCCCCAGCATTTT.

The J gene is TRBJ1-5, the V gene TRBV6-2 or TRBV6-3; D unresolved. V was pared by 4 bases and J by 7 bases, with 8 bases between. The CDR3 runs 12 residues. Per germline, CDR1 MNHEY and CDR2 SVGEGT. CDR3 residues: CASSFGRQPQHF. DNA of the CDR3: TGTGCCAGCAGTTTCGGGAGGCAGCCCCAGCATTTT.

This chain connects TRBV6-5 to TRBJ1-2; possible D gene TRBD1, 5 bases. This CDR3 is 11 amino acids long. CDR1 MNHEY and CDR2 SVGAGI come from the germline V gene. V was shortened by 8 bases and J by 8 bases, with 12 bases between the two germline ends. This CDR3 is CASGARVGYTF. CDR3 bases: TGTGCCAGCGGCGCCAGGGTAGGCTACACCTTC.

This clone was picked up one time. V and J are TRBV9 and TRBJ1-2; weak D call: TRBD1 (5 bases). CDR1 and CDR2 (germline): SGDLS, YYNGEE. V lost 3 bases, J lost 1 base, and 10 bases lay in between. This CDR3 region has 14 residues. The CDR3 nucleotides read TGTGCCAGCAGCGGTGGGGGACTTAACTATGGCTACACCTTC. Protein sequence: CASSGGGLNYGYTF.

This clone was recorded once. The V gene is TRBV7-2, the J gene TRBJ2-1; D not certain. This CDR3 is built from 15 residues. Germline CDR1 SGHTA, CDR2 FQGNSA. V was clipped by 5 bases and J by 0 bases, with 11 bases between them. CDR3 bases: TGTGCCAGCAGCCTCGACTGGACCTCCTACAATGAGCAGTTCTTC. This gives the protein CASSLDWTSYNEQFF.